This T cell receptor (beta chain) was identified during a study of blood T cell repertoires in COVID-19. Across the study: Collection of acute and convalescent COVID-19 samples took place in the United States, Italy and Spain. PBMCs, B-cell-depleted T cells, or T cells provided the cDNA or gDNA that made up the material.

The authors' processing: Amplification of reference gene primers provided the estimated nucleated cell counts. Sequencing was performed with immunoSEQ multiplex PCR; in TCRdb, only in-frame clones are kept and a portion is missing. V and J calls and clone size come straight from that table; D and trimming were deduced from the DNA. The data show over 130,000 clones, with about 85% seen just once and about 4.2% held by the top ten. This CDR3 has 13 amino acids. Looked up from germline, CDR1 is LGHNT and CDR2 is FRNRAP. Losses at the gene ends were 7 bases for V and 3 bases for J; bases not matched to a gene: 2.

This sequence was found in an older woman with active or convalescent COVID-19. The sequenced sample consisted of peripheral blood. This chain connects TRBV12-5 to TRBJ2-3; the match to TRBD1 covers 9 bases. CDR3 sequence reads: CASEGQGTDTQYF. CDR3 nucleotide sequence: TGTGCTAGTGAGGGACAGGGAACAGATACGCAGTATTTT.